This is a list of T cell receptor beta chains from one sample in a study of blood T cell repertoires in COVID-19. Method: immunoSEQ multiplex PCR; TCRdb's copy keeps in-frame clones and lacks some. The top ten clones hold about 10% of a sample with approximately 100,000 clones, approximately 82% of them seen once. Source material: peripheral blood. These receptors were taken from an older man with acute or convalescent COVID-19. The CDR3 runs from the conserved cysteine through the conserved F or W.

CDR3 protein: CAVRGTSYGYTF
V gene: TRBV6-5
CDR3 length: 12

CDR3 protein: CASRLASGGITEAFF
V gene: TRBV5-1
CDR3 length: 15

CDR3 protein: CASPVSGGSYEQYF
V gene: TRBV7-2
CDR3 length: 14

CDR3 protein: CASSDSSLSSSYNEQFF
V gene: TRBV6-4
CDR3 length: 17

CDR3 protein: CASSQWEGGNNEQFF
V gene: TRBV3-1/TRBV3-2
CDR3 length: 15

CDR3 protein: CASSAVAGGRDTQYF
V gene: TRBV9
CDR3 length: 15

CDR3 protein: CASSIDKNYGYTF
V gene: TRBV19
CDR3 length: 13

CDR3 protein: CASSAGGWQPQHF
V gene: TRBV19
CDR3 length: 13

CDR3 protein: CASSRTVSGNTIYF
V gene: TRBV3-1/TRBV3-2
CDR3 length: 14

CDR3 protein: CASSLGLSGTPSTDTQYF
V gene: TRBV7-9
CDR3 length: 18

CDR3 protein: CASSRRGPTDTQYF
V gene: TRBV18
CDR3 length: 14

CDR3 protein: CATSDISNQPQHF
V gene: TRBV24-1
CDR3 length: 13

CDR3 protein: CATSEVGTGNTEAFF
V gene: TRBV24-1
CDR3 length: 15

CDR3 protein: CASSLGTGSSTDTQYF
V gene: TRBV5-8
CDR3 length: 16

CDR3 protein: CASSSLANTEAFF
V gene: TRBV5-4
CDR3 length: 13

CDR3 protein: CAWSVAVTNTEAFF
V gene: TRBV30
CDR3 length: 14

CDR3 protein: CASPLGTSGDTQYF
V gene: TRBV5-1
CDR3 length: 14

CDR3 protein: CASSGQGVYNEQFF
V gene: TRBV6-5
CDR3 length: 14

CDR3 protein: CASSLTGYSGNTIYF
V gene: TRBV7-2
CDR3 length: 15

CDR3 protein: CASTIGRGAPTDTQYF
V gene: TRBV7-6
CDR3 length: 16

CDR3 protein: CASSLMGYQETQYF
V gene: TRBV7-3
CDR3 length: 14

CDR3 protein: CASSPRQGLSYNEQFF
V gene: TRBV7-8
CDR3 length: 16

CDR3 protein: CASSLFGEGSYNEQFF
V gene: TRBV7-6
CDR3 length: 16

CDR3 protein: CASSLRGGLAKNIQYF
V gene: TRBV3-1/TRBV3-2
CDR3 length: 16

CDR3 protein: CASSALRQPEAFF
V gene: TRBV27
CDR3 length: 13

CDR3 protein: CASSASRQGVSNQPQHF
V gene: TRBV2
CDR3 length: 17

CDR3 protein: CASRPGQGGGTEAFF
V gene: TRBV19
CDR3 length: 15

CDR3 protein: CASSVVGLDNTGELFF
V gene: TRBV9
CDR3 length: 16

CDR3 protein: CASSLSPRASTEAFF
V gene: TRBV27
CDR3 length: 15

CDR3 protein: CASSFSGRYEQYF
V gene: TRBV7-8
CDR3 length: 13

CDR3 protein: CASSLSTAAYEQYF
V gene: TRBV27
CDR3 length: 14

CDR3 protein: CASSSGGEQYF
V gene: TRBV6-1
CDR3 length: 11

CDR3 protein: CASSGGPYSNQPQHF
V gene: TRBV2
CDR3 length: 15

CDR3 protein: CAWSVGLALPGELFF
V gene: TRBV30
CDR3 length: 15

CDR3 protein: CASSLWTAWPPARFGYTF
V gene: TRBV5-6
CDR3 length: 18

CDR3 protein: CASSQDRDTEAFF
V gene: TRBV7-2
CDR3 length: 13

CDR3 protein: CASTLGPNTEAFF
V gene: TRBV7-3
CDR3 length: 13

CDR3 protein: CSASDEGHYEQYF
V gene: TRBV20-1
CDR3 length: 13

CDR3 protein: CASSLGQIYGYTF
V gene: TRBV12-3/TRBV12-4
CDR3 length: 13

CDR3 protein: CASSGGAGQSGNTIYF
V gene: TRBV7-8
CDR3 length: 16

CDR3 protein: CAWGGVYSNQPQHF
V gene: TRBV30
CDR3 length: 14

CDR3 protein: CAISERSEKLFF
V gene: TRBV10-3
CDR3 length: 12

CDR3 protein: CASSQTTGTVYNSPLHF
V gene: TRBV4-3
CDR3 length: 17

CDR3 protein: CASSFLSSYEQYF
V gene: TRBV7-9
CDR3 length: 13

CDR3 protein: CASSVGLYGYTF
V gene: TRBV9
CDR3 length: 12

CDR3 protein: CASTNQGATNEKLFF
V gene: TRBV28
CDR3 length: 15

CDR3 protein: CAWSSYSGNTIYF
V gene: TRBV30
CDR3 length: 13

CDR3 protein: CASSALAGGPETQYF
V gene: TRBV2
CDR3 length: 15

CDR3 protein: CASSEGRGNEQFF
V gene: TRBV2
CDR3 length: 13

CDR3 protein: CASSKSAGGETQYF
V gene: TRBV19
CDR3 length: 14

CDR3 protein: CASSFPWDRETQYF
V gene: TRBV7-9
CDR3 length: 14

CDR3 protein: CSASKNLNTEAFF
V gene: TRBV20-1
CDR3 length: 13

CDR3 protein: CASSWGGTATNEKLFF
V gene: TRBV7-2
CDR3 length: 16

CDR3 protein: CASSRVNTGELFF
V gene: TRBV7-9
CDR3 length: 13

CDR3 protein: CASSEADGGFYGYTF
V gene: TRBV6-1
CDR3 length: 15

CDR3 protein: CSAGQDYEQYF
V gene: TRBV20-1
CDR3 length: 11

CDR3 protein: CASSPTLTQRNTGELFF
V gene: TRBV18
CDR3 length: 17

CDR3 protein: CASSRRQVPNTEAFF
V gene: TRBV7-9
CDR3 length: 15

CDR3 protein: CATSREIAGGPDTQYF
V gene: TRBV15
CDR3 length: 16

CDR3 protein: CASSRGNSGNTIYF
V gene: TRBV18
CDR3 length: 14